This TCR beta chain stems from a study of CD4 and CD8 cells across lung adenocarcinoma regions. V gave up 2 bases and J gave up 4 bases, with 4 bases separating them. The germline V gene encodes CDR1 SGHVS and CDR2 FQNEAQ. This CDR3 region has 12 residues. Using its own MiXCR run on the PCR reads, TCRdb lists one record per CDR3 protein. The table has 8,200 or so distinct CDR3 sequences, about 56% seen once. This clonotype was seen at least ten times. The sequence was obtained from a female donor with lung adenocarcinoma. The CD4 and CD8 labels of this study may be unreliable. Sequencing was performed on CD8+ T cells from the center of a lung tumor. V is TRBV7-8 and J is TRBJ2-3; no definite D call. The CDR3 spells CASSLSADTQYF. The CDR3 DNA sequence: TGTGCCAGCAGCTTAAGTGCAGATACGCAGTATTTT. Based on the CDR3 plus reference TRBV7-8 and TRBJ2-3, the full variable domain is GAGVSQSPRYKVAKRGQDVALRCDPISGHVSLFWYQQALGQGPEFLTYFQNEAQLDKSGLPSDRFFAERPEGSVSTLKIQRTQQEDSAVYLCASSLSADTQYFGPGTRLTVL.